Below are 8 T cell receptor beta chains sequenced from a single sample in a study of pediatric ulcerative colitis. One to two pinch biopsies were taken from the rectum during colonoscopy. Clones were read by immunoSEQ multiplex PCR, and TCRdb kept only the in-frame ones, dropping some. The table lists about 37,000 clones, about 75% of them singletons. Sequenced input: gut tissue. The receptor source for this set is a boy aged 5-17 years with severe ulcerative colitis.

The V call is TRBV21-1, the J call TRBJ1-5; the D call in the table, TRBD1, was not verified against the DNA. TRBV21-1 is marked as a pseudogene. The CDR3 loop spans 16 amino acids. Here the CDR3 DNA reads TGTGCCAGCAGCAAACTCCGGGACAGGGGCTATCAGCCCCAGCATTTT. Its protein is CASSKLRDRGYQPQHF.

The chain has TRBV2 and TRBJ2-7, with D uncertain. V was pared by 6 bases and J by 3 bases, with 6 bases between. This CDR3 region has 11 residues. Germline assignment: CDR1 SNHLY and CDR2 FYNNEI. The CDR3 is CASRALYEQYF. The CDR3 bases are TGTGCCAGCAGGGCCCTCTACGAGCAGTACTTC.

J is TRBJ2-7 and V is TRBV6-5; D remains unclear. CDR3 size: 11 residues. The germline V gene has CDR1 MNHEY and CDR2 SVGAGI. V was clipped by 6 bases and J by 4 bases, with 7 bases between them. CDR3 sequence (DNA): TGTGCCAGCAGATCGGGTTACGAGCAGTACTTC. It codes for CASRSGYEQYF.

The rearrangement joins TRBV5-1 to TRBJ2-7, with a possible D match to TRBD2 (6 bases). Germline lookup yields CDR1 SGHRS and CDR2 YFSETQ. The ends were cut back, 1 base at V and 1 base at J, with 15 bases in the middle. The CDR3 loop spans 16 amino acids. In nucleotides, the CDR3 is TGCGCCAGCAGCTTGATTGGGGGGTCGCCTTCCTACGAGCAGTACTTC. It is translated as CASSLIGGSPSYEQYF.

The rearrangement joins TRBV27 to TRBJ1-4; TRBD1 is a possible D gene (5 bases). Trimming left V 5 bases short and J 11 bases short, with 12 bases between. Germline V gene sequence: CDR1 MNHEY, CDR2 SMNVEV (reference sequence). The CDR3 loop spans 12 amino acids. The CDR3 DNA reads as TGTGCCAGCAGTCCGGGGGGGTGGAAACTGTTTTTT. Encoded protein: CASSPGGWKLFF.

The genes are TRBV18 and TRBJ1-1, with 9 bases lining up with TRBD1. V lost 3 bases to trimming and J lost 2 bases; unmatched junction nucleotides: 7. The CDR3 extends over 16 amino acids. CDR1 and CDR2 (germline): KGHSH, LQKENI. The CDR3 here is CASSPYGQGLNTEAFF. The CDR3 region has the DNA TGTGCCAGCTCACCCTATGGACAGGGGCTAAACACTGAAGCTTTCTTT.

The chain combines TRBV28 with TRBJ2-5; no firm D call. The CDR3 extends over 13 amino acids. Germline CDR1 MDHEN, CDR2 SYDVKM. The V end was cut by 1 base, the J end by 2 bases, with 5 bases between. The CDR3 sequence is CASSLSVQETQYF. Written as DNA, the CDR3 is TGTGCCAGCAGTTTATCAGTACAAGAGACCCAGTACTTC.

This clone was recorded once. J is TRBJ1-1 and V is TRBV11-1; possibly TRBD1 for D (5 bases). Deletions cut 5 bases from V and 4 bases from J, with 14 bases between. The CDR3 has 14 residues. CDR1 SGHAT and CDR2 FQDESV come from the germline V gene (reference sequence). DNA for the CDR3: TGTGCCAGCAGCCCCCTGGGGGGTCCCACTGAAGCTTTCTTT. This gives the protein CASSPLGGPTEAFF.